A single sample gave rise to the 7 T cell receptor beta chains below, sequenced in a study of blood T cell repertoires in COVID-19. Here immunoSEQ multiplex PCR was the method, and the copy in TCRdb shows in-frame clones only, minus some. The profile shows 40,000 to 60,000 clones, 86% of them singletons. The specimen was peripheral blood. All receptors derive from a man aged 80 or over with active COVID-19.

The chain uses TRBV9 and TRBJ2-1, with 12 positions matching TRBD2. The V gene end was trimmed by 0 bases and the J gene end by 0 bases; junction bases not matched to a gene: 1. The CDR3 runs to 17 residues. Per the germline V gene, CDR1 is SGDLS and CDR2 is YYNGEE. CDR3 residues: CASSVGLAGVSYNEQFF. The CDR3 DNA reads TGTGCCAGCAGCGTAGGACTAGCGGGAGTCTCCTACAATGAGCAGTTCTTC.

The J gene is TRBJ2-7, the V gene TRBV28; TRBD1 matches 8 bases. The junction had 12 bases not matched to a gene; V was cut back by 4 bases and J by 7 bases. This CDR3 region has 15 residues. Per germline, CDR1 MDHEN and CDR2 SYDVKM. In DNA, the CDR3 is TGTGCCAGCAGTTCGGTAGGGCAGGGGGCGAGAGAGCAGTACTTC. Translation gives CASSSVGQGAREQYF.

This rearrangement joins TRBV6-2 or TRBV6-3 to TRBJ2-2, with a possible D match to TRBD1 (6 bases). Trimming shortened V by 6 bases and J by 3 bases, and 14 bases separated the two germline ends. Germline V gene data show CDR1 as MNHEY and CDR2 as SVGEGT. The CDR3 extends over 15 amino acids. In DNA, the CDR3 is TGTGCCAGCAGCCGACAGGACCGAGACACCGGGGAGCTGTTTTTT. Protein product: CASSRQDRDTGELFF.

This chain joins TRBV2 and TRBJ2-7, with 10 bases matching TRBD2. Germline values: CDR1 SNHLY, CDR2 FYNNEI. V lost 6 bases and J lost 5; bases outside the gene matches: 10. The CDR3 sequence is 15 residues long. The CDR3 DNA reads TGTGCCAGCAGGCCCCCTAGCGGGAGAAAAAACGAGCAGTACTTC. This encodes CASRPPSGRKNEQYF.

This clone was counted a single time. The chain uses TRBV5-1 and TRBJ2-1; the match to TRBD1 covers 10 bases. The CDR3 length is 17 residues. The germline CDR1 and CDR2 sequences are SGHRS and YFSETQ. Losses at the gene ends were 4 bases for V and 2 bases for J; bases not matched to a gene: 9. As DNA, the CDR3 is TGCGCCAGCAGCGTATCCCGGGACAGGGGAACCTACAATGAGCAGTTCTTC. Translated, it gives CASSVSRDRGTYNEQFF.

The chain links TRBV28 to TRBJ2-7; TRBD2 aligns across 8 bases. Germline V gives CDR1 MDHEN, CDR2 SYDVKM. The CDR3 has 16 amino acids. V lost 5 bases, J lost 2 bases, and 11 bases stayed unmatched. The DNA of the CDR3 is TGTGCCAGCAGTCCCAACGGGGGGGGGCGCGCCTACGAGCAGTACTTC. Protein product: CASSPNGGGRAYEQYF.

The CDR3 DNA sequence: TGTGCCAGCAGCTACCGACGGGGGGAGACCCAGTACTTC. This encodes CASSYRRGETQYF. The chain is built from TRBV7-3 and TRBJ2-5, with D perhaps TRBD2 (6 bases). CDR1 is SGHTA, CDR2 FQGTGA, per germline. This CDR3 spans 13 amino acids. Trimming took 4 bases from V and 5 from J, leaving 11 bases between them. The full variable domain, in which reference TRBV7-3 and TRBJ2-5 provide the parts outside the CDR3, is GAGVSQTPSNKVTEKGKYVELRCDPISGHTALYWYRQSLGQGPEFLIYFQGTGAADDSGLPNDRFFAVRPEGSVSTLKIQRTERGDSAVYLCASSYRRGETQYFGPGTRLLVL.